This T cell receptor beta chain was obtained from a study of cytomegalovirus exposure and HLA in healthy donors. J was trimmed by 5 bases and V by 5 bases; bases with no gene match: 7. Germline V CDR1 and CDR2: GTSNPN, SVGIG (reference sequence). CDR3 length: 13 residues. This clone was seen a few times. This PCR relied on a set of 60 Vbeta primers and 13 Jbeta primers. Sequencing was performed with immunoSEQ multiplex PCR; in TCRdb, only in-frame clones are kept and a portion is missing. The profile shows some 99,000 clones, less than 70% of them singletons. J is TRBJ2-5 and V is TRBV30, with TRBD2 identical over 8 bases. The receptor comes from an older woman in good health and CMV-seropositive. The sample comprised PBMCs. DNA for the CDR3: TGTGCCTGGGCCCCGGGGGGGCAGGAGACCCAGTACTTC. Residues: CAWAPGGQETQYF.